One and the same sample provided the 32 T cell receptor beta chains below, sequenced in a study of Graves' ophthalmopathy and Graves' hyperthyroidism. Amplification of the TCR beta CDR3 regions used RNA transcripts (as template). HTBI primers served in a first-round RT-PCR, which a second-round multiplex PCR followed. TCRdb independently ran MiXCR on the multiplex PCR reads; one entry per CDR3 protein. Of 680,000 or so distinct CDR3 sequences detected, approximately 21% appear once; the ten largest clones hold around 6.5%. The specimen sequenced was peripheral blood. These receptors were obtained from a woman between 18 and 29 years old with stable Graves' hyperthyroidism. Some clones in this sample may be carry-over from other donors' samples.

This clonotype was seen many times. The chain employs TRBV9 and TRBJ1-3, with D maybe TRBD1 (6 bases). The ends were cut back, 2 bases at V and 0 bases at J, with 12 bases in the middle. Germline V gene lookup returns CDR1 SGDLS and CDR2 YYNGEE. The CDR3 contains 16 residues. CDR3 in DNA: TGTGCCAGCAGCGTTGACAGGCCGAGCTCTGGAAACACCATATATTTT. Amino acids: CASSVDRPSSGNTIYF. The entire variable domain, with the rest obtained from reference TRBV9 and TRBJ1-3, is as follows: DSGVTQTPKHLITATGQRVTLRCSPRSGDLSVYWYQQSLDQGLQFLIQYYNGEERAKGNILERFSAQQFPDLHSELNLSSLELGDSALYFCASSVDRPSSGNTIYFGEGSWLTVV.

This clonotype was detected many times. The chain is built from TRBV19 and TRBJ1-5; the D is unclear. The CDR3 is made up of 15 amino acids. Between the trimmed V and J ends, which lost 7 bases and 2 bases, there was a span of 15 bases. Germline V lookup: CDR1 LNHDA, CDR2 SQIVND (reference sequence). The CDR3 bases are TGTGCCAGTACCACGAGGGAATTGGGCAATCAGCCCCAGCATTTT. Protein: CASTTRELGNQPQHF.

This clonotype has at least ten counts. This chain uses TRBV2 with TRBJ2-6; D remains unclear. Deletions cut 2 bases from V and 2 bases from J, with 10 bases between. From germline, CDR1 is SNHLY and CDR2 FYNNEI. The CDR3 extends over 16 amino acids. The CDR3 loop is CASSERRAPGANVLTF. The CDR3 bases are TGTGCCAGCAGTGAAAGAAGGGCGCCTGGGGCCAACGTCCTGACTTTC.

This clonotype was counted many times. This chain joins TRBV6-1 and TRBJ1-1; D is uncertain. V gave up 10 bases and J gave up 2 bases, with 14 bases separating them. This CDR3 comprises 13 residues. CDR1 is MNHNS and CDR2 is SASEGT in the germline V gene. DNA for the CDR3: TGTGCCACCCCGGGCCCCGCCAACACTGAAGCTTTCTTT. It is translated as CATPGPANTEAFF.

This clonotype was seen a few times. The chain joins TRBV6-1 to TRBJ2-7; D is uncertain. The CDR3 has 16 residues. Trimming cost V 4 bases and J 5 bases, with 21 bases left between them. Germline assignment: CDR1 MNHNS and CDR2 SASEGT. CDR3 amino acids: CASSAEDGRLRNEQYF. CDR3 in DNA: TGTGCCAGCAGTGCAGAAGACGGGCGGCTTAGGAACGAGCAGTACTTC.

This clonotype was counted at least ten times. This chain connects TRBV11-2 to TRBJ2-7, with D possibly being TRBD2 (5 bases). The CDR3 extends over 15 amino acids. CDR1 and CDR2 (germline): SGHAT, FQNNGV. V was clipped by 4 bases and J by 3 bases, with 16 bases between them. In DNA form, the CDR3 reads TGTGCCAGCAGCTACCCCGAGGGCAGAATCTACGAGCAGTACTTC. Translating it yields CASSYPEGRIYEQYF.

This clonotype was seen at least ten times. This chain connects TRBV15 to TRBJ2-4; the match to TRBD2 covers 10 bases. Germline CDR1 LNHNV, CDR2 YYDKDF (reference sequence). This CDR3 region has 16 residues. The ends lost 0 bases at V and 4 bases at J; junction bases unmatched: 3. CDR3 in amino acids: CATSRDKAGGKNIQYF. CDR3 sequence (DNA): TGTGCCACCAGCAGAGATAAAGCGGGAGGGAAAAACATTCAGTACTTC.

The chain couples TRBV18 to TRBJ2-5; D uncertain. CDR1 is KGHSH, CDR2 LQKENI, per germline. With 0 bases removed from V and 5 bases from J, the gap between germline ends came to 13 bases. The CDR3 spans 15 residues. Written as DNA, the CDR3 is TGTGCCAGCTCACCACCGTCACCAAGCAGGGAGACCCAGTACTTC. Its translation: CASSPPSPSRETQYF. The variable domain in full, completed from reference TRBV18 and TRBJ2-5, reads NAGVMQNPRHLVRRRGQEARLRCSPMKGHSHVYWYRQLPEEGLKFMVYLQKENIIDESGMPKERFSAEFPKEGPSILRIQQVVRGDSAAYFCASSPPSPSRETQYFGPGTRLLVL.

Many counts were recorded for this clonotype. V usage is TRBV7-2 and J usage is TRBJ1-5; D unresolved. Germline assignment: CDR1 SGHTA and CDR2 FQGNSA. V was trimmed by 5 bases and J by 6 bases, leaving 14 bases between them. The length of the CDR3 is 14 residues. The CDR3 spells CASSPYEPSQPQHF. In nucleotides, the CDR3 is TGTGCCAGCAGCCCTTATGAGCCCAGTCAGCCCCAGCATTTT.

The chain uses TRBV13 and TRBJ1-3; TRBD1 is a possible D gene (6 bases). In germline, CDR1 is PRHDT, CDR2 FYEKMQ (reference sequence). V lost 3 bases and J lost 9, with 15 bases in between. The CDR3 spans 14 residues. The CDR3 is CASSLAGHPGTIYF. The CDR3 nucleotides read TGTGCCAGCAGCTTGGCGGGACACCCAGGCACCATATATTTT.

This clonotype appeared many times. The chain employs TRBV7-9 and TRBJ2-7; no reliable D call. Germline V gene data show CDR1 as SEHNR and CDR2 as FQNEAQ (reference sequence). There are 13 residues in the CDR3. V was trimmed by 2 bases and J by 7 bases, leaving 12 bases between them. The CDR3 DNA follows: TGTGCCAGCAGCTTAACCCCTTATGAGGAGCAGTACTTC. It yields the protein CASSLTPYEEQYF.

This clonotype has a handful of counts. It may be a read error: a sequence one base away is much more abundant. Written as DNA, the CDR3 is TGTGCCAGCAGTTTGACAGGGGGCATTGAAGCTTTCTTT. This encodes CASSLTGGIEAFF. The rearrangement joins TRBV28 to TRBJ1-1; TRBD1 matches 10 bases. CDR3 size: 13 residues. Germline assignment: CDR1 MDHEN and CDR2 SYDVKM. V shed 3 bases and J 7 bases; nucleotides not matched to a gene: 2.

This clonotype was seen a handful of times. The chain recombines TRBV10-1 with TRBJ2-7, with 8 bases that match TRBD2. This CDR3 region has 15 residues. Germline-derived CDR1 and CDR2 are WNHNN and SYGVQD (reference sequence). J gave up 1 base and V 4 bases, and 6 bases lay outside the gene matches. DNA of the CDR3: TGCGCCAGCAGTGTACTAGCGGAGCCTTCCTACGAGCAGTACTTC. Amino acids: CASSVLAEPSYEQYF.

This clonotype has at least ten counts. V gene TRBV6-1 combines with J gene TRBJ1-1, with a possible D match to TRBD1 (6 bases). Trimming stripped 5 bases from V and 3 bases from J, with 16 bases between. Germline CDR1 and CDR2: MNHNS and SASEGT. The CDR3 totals 15 residues. CDR3: CASSRVPGADTEAFF. The CDR3, as DNA: TGTGCCAGCAGTCGAGTCCCAGGGGCCGACACTGAAGCTTTCTTT.

This clonotype was counted ten times or more. The chain is built from TRBV28 and TRBJ2-7, with 9 bases that match TRBD1. The trim removed 7 bases at V and 4 bases at J, leaving 5 bases unmatched. Germline V CDR1 and CDR2: MDHEN, SYDVKM. This CDR3 comprises 13 residues. The CDR3 region is CASTGTGRYEQYF. In DNA form, the CDR3 reads TGTGCCAGCACCGGGACAGGGCGGTACGAGCAGTACTTC.

Here the CDR3 reads CASSVSGPPGNTIYF. CDR3 bases: TGTGCCAGCAGCGTCTCGGGACCCCCTGGAAACACCATATATTTT. This sequence joins TRBV7-2 and TRBJ1-3, with D possibly TRBD1 on 5 matching bases. The germline V gene has CDR1 SGHTA and CDR2 FQGNSA. The length of the CDR3 is 15 residues. The V gene lost 5 bases and the J gene lost 2 bases, with 13 bases spanning the gap.

In this sample, this clonotype turned up many times. The chain employs TRBV20-1 and TRBJ1-3, with TRBD1 matching 9 bases. Unmatched junction bases numbered 6, after V lost 0 bases and J lost 0 bases. The germline CDR1 and CDR2 sequences are DFQATT and SNEGSKA (reference sequence). The CDR3 length is 17 residues. The CDR3 reads CSARDVGQGSSGNTIYF. The CDR3 nucleotides are TGCAGTGCTAGAGACGTGGGACAGGGTAGCTCTGGAAACACCATATATTTT.

This clonotype was picked up many times. The chain carries TRBV30 and TRBJ1-1; D uncertain. The V end was cut by 4 bases, the J end by 1 base, with 10 bases between. CDR3 size: 13 residues. CDR1 is GTSNPN and CDR2 is SVGIG in the germline V gene (reference sequence). In DNA form, the CDR3 reads TGTGCCTGGATTTTAGGCAGGAACACTGAAGCTTTCTTT. Translating it yields CAWILGRNTEAFF.

This clonotype was recorded at least ten times. The chain recombines TRBV5-1 with TRBJ1-1; D call uncertain. From germline, CDR1 is SGHRS and CDR2 YFSETQ. V dropped 0 bases and J dropped 8 bases, with 8 bases sitting between them. The CDR3 is 12 amino acids. CDR3 bases: TGCGCCAGCAGCTTGGATCGGTCGGAAGCTTTCTTT. Its translation is CASSLDRSEAFF.

The gene calls are TRBV12-3 or TRBV12-4 and TRBJ1-6; TRBD1 is a possible D gene (6 bases). V was pared by 6 bases and J by 9 bases, with 9 bases between. The CDR3 loop spans 12 amino acids. The CDR3 is CASSTGSSPLHF. CDR3 sequence (DNA): TGTGCCAGCAGCACAGGGAGTTCACCCCTCCACTTT.

This clonotype showed up just a few times. A much larger clone is a single base away; this may be a read error. This chain uses TRBV24-1 with TRBJ1-2; TRBD1 is a possible D gene (6 bases). CDR3 length equals 14 residues. From germline, CDR1 is KGHDR and CDR2 SFDVKD. V lost 2 bases and J lost 0, with 6 bases in between. CDR3 loop: CATSDWTANYGYTF. The DNA for the CDR3 is TGTGCCACCAGTGATTGGACAGCTAACTATGGCTACACCTTC.

This clonotype has ten or more counts. The V call is TRBV27, the J call TRBJ1-5, with a weak D call TRBD1 (5 bases). V lost 2 bases to trimming and J lost 0 bases, with 11 bases between them. This CDR3 region has 16 residues. Germline values: CDR1 MNHEY, CDR2 SMNVEV (reference sequence). CDR3 sequence (DNA): TGTGCCAGCAGTTTAATGGGAGGGGATAGCAATCAGCCCCAGCATTTT. This gives the protein CASSLMGGDSNQPQHF.

Turning to this clonotype: Possible read error: a much larger clone is one base away. This chain's CDR3 is CANSLPGHLFEAFF. CDR3 bases: TGTGCCAACAGTCTCCCGGGACATCTTTTCGAAGCTTTCTTT. V gene TRBV2 combines with J gene TRBJ1-1; D is possibly TRBD1 (6 bases). The germline V gene encodes CDR1 SNHLY and CDR2 FYNNEI. The CDR3 spans 14 residues.

This clonotype was seen at least ten times. The chain carries TRBV28 and TRBJ2-5; a weak D match, TRBD1 (5 bases). V lost 3 bases to trimming and J lost 9 bases, with 14 bases between them. Per the germline V gene, CDR1 is MDHEN and CDR2 is SYDVKM. This CDR3 spans 13 amino acids. CDR3 DNA: TGTGCCAGCAGTTTCTGGACAACCCCCTCCCAGTACTTC. This translates into CASSFWTTPSQYF.

This clonotype was seen at least ten times. The rearrangement links TRBV11-1 to TRBJ1-3; D not certain. The CDR3 runs 15 residues. Germline CDR1 and CDR2: SGHAT and FQDESV (reference sequence). V gave up 2 bases and J gave up 0 bases, with 8 bases separating them. The DNA for the CDR3 is TGTGCCAGCAGCTTACAGGATTACTCTGGAAACACCATATATTTT. It codes for CASSLQDYSGNTIYF.

The sample holds many counts of this clonotype. The chain couples TRBV6-1 to TRBJ2-7; 9 bases line up with TRBD1. With 8 bases clipped from V and 0 bases from J, the junction kept 5 bases outside the gene matches. The CDR3 runs 14 residues. Per the germline V gene, CDR1 is MNHNS and CDR2 is SASEGT. CDR3 protein: CASVRDRVSYEQYF. In nucleotides, the CDR3 is TGTGCCAGCGTCCGGGACAGGGTCTCCTACGAGCAGTACTTC.

The chain recombines TRBV5-1 with TRBJ1-2; tentatively, D is TRBD1 (5 bases). The germline V and J ends were trimmed by 2 bases and 2 bases, with 13 bases remaining between them. The CDR3 covers 15 residues. The germline V gene has CDR1 SGHRS and CDR2 YFSETQ. For the CDR3, the DNA is TGCGCCAGCAGCTTTTCCGGGGCTACAAACTATGGCTACACCTTC. This sequence encodes CASSFSGATNYGYTF.

This clonotype was counted many times. This chain links TRBV6-1 with TRBJ1-2; 9 bases fit TRBD1. Per germline, CDR1 MNHNS and CDR2 SASEGT. This CDR3 has 15 amino acids. V lost 5 bases, J lost 2 bases, and 6 bases stayed unmatched. CDR3 sequence (DNA): TGTGCCAGCAGTCCTAGGACAGGGGCGAACTATGGCTACACCTTC. It is translated as CASSPRTGANYGYTF.

In this sample, this clonotype turned up many times. This chain connects TRBV7-8 to TRBJ1-2; D remains ambiguous. The germline V gene encodes CDR1 SGHVS and CDR2 FQNEAQ. The CDR3 length is 14 residues. V gave up 2 bases and J gave up 8 bases, with 15 bases separating them. The CDR3 sequence is CASSLLVGGYGYTF. The CDR3 DNA sequence: TGTGCCAGCAGCTTATTAGTGGGTGGTTACGGCTACACCTTC.

This clonotype was detected many times. V and J are TRBV4-1 and TRBJ1-1, with D uncertain. This CDR3 has 13 residues. V lost 2 bases, J lost 10 bases, and 14 bases lay in between. The germline V gene has CDR1 MGHRA and CDR2 YSYEKL. For the CDR3, the DNA is TGCGCCAGCAGCCAAAGGGCCCCAGAAGGAGCTTTCTTT. It yields the protein CASSQRAPEGAFF.

The chain joins TRBV12-3 or TRBV12-4 to TRBJ2-4, with 7 bases that match TRBD1. After removal of 5 bases from V and 14 bases from J, the junction contained 9 bases not matched to a gene. The CDR3 covers 12 residues. The CDR3 is CASSTGVSLKYF. CDR3 nucleotides: TGTGCCAGCAGTACAGGGGTCTCACTTAAGTACTTC.

The chain recombines TRBV12-3 or TRBV12-4 with TRBJ1-1, with D uncertain. This CDR3 region has 13 residues. The V gene lost 1 base and the J gene lost 9 bases, with 12 bases spanning the gap. The CDR3 nucleotides are TGTGCCAGCAGTTTAGGTCTGTTGAGTCAAGCTTTCTTT. Translated: CASSLGLLSQAFF.